These 30 T cell receptor beta chains were sequenced from one sample in a study of T cell repertoires in cytomegalovirus infection. TCRdb itself ran the reads through MiXCR, one entry per CDR3 protein. The sample consists of roughly 230,000 distinct CDR3 sequences, roughly 22% of them appearing once. Sequenced material: CD8+ T cells from PBMCs. These receptors all come from a human donor in good health (CMV status not recorded). Some clones in this sample may be carry-over from other donors' samples.

This clonotype was observed at least ten times. The chain links TRBV7-2 to TRBJ2-1, with 9 bases that match TRBD1. V lost 5 bases, J lost 8 bases, and 4 bases stayed unmatched. The CDR3 length is 13 residues. Per the germline V gene, CDR1 is SGHTA and CDR2 is FQGNSA. The DNA for the CDR3 is TGTGCCAGCAGCACCGGGACAGGGTATGAGCAGTTCTTC. Translating gives CASSTGTGYEQFF. The full variable domain, in which reference TRBV7-2 and TRBJ2-1 provide the parts outside the CDR3, is GAGVSQSPSNKVTEKGKDVELRCDPISGHTALYWYRQSLGQGLEFLIYFQGNSAPDKSGLPSDRFSAERTGGSVSTLTIQRTQQEDSAVYLCASSTGTGYEQFFGPGTRLTVL.

In its sample, this clonotype was seen many times. This sequence joins TRBV7-2 and TRBJ2-3; 14 nucleotides align to TRBD2. The CDR3 consists of 18 residues. V lost 4 bases and J lost 2; bases outside the gene matches: 8. CDR1 is SGHTA, CDR2 FQGNSA, per germline. The CDR3 nucleotides read TGTGCCAGCAGCTATAGACTAGCGGGGGGGTCTATCACAGATACGCAGTATTTT. The encoded protein is CASSYRLAGGSITDTQYF.

This clonotype was seen a handful of times. The chain uses TRBV7-9 and TRBJ2-7; 8 bases map to TRBD1. Per germline, CDR1 SEHNR and CDR2 FQNEAQ (reference sequence). Trimming at V came to 5 bases and at J to 1 base, leaving 7 bases not matched to a gene. This CDR3 is built from 15 residues. The CDR3 protein is CASSPRTGWSYEQYF. DNA for the CDR3: TGTGCCAGCAGCCCTCGGACAGGGTGGTCCTACGAGCAGTACTTC.

This clonotype was seen a few times. The CDR3 protein is CSVELDGGVLTF. The CDR3 DNA reads as TGCAGCGTTGAGCTTGACGGGGGGGTCCTGACTTTC. The rearrangement joins TRBV29-1 to TRBJ2-6; TRBD2 matches 7 bases. The germline CDR1 and CDR2 sequences are SQVTM and ANQGSEA. V shed 3 bases and J 13 bases; nucleotides not matched to a gene: 6. This CDR3 region has 12 residues.

This clonotype was recorded a few times. The chain employs TRBV19 and TRBJ2-1; 9 positions agree with TRBD2. V was clipped by 3 bases and J by 5 bases; unmatched bases: 8. CDR1 is LNHDA and CDR2 is SQIVND in the germline V gene (reference sequence). This CDR3 contains 16 residues. CDR3 DNA sequence: TGTGCCAGTAGTATCGCCCTAGCGGGGAGGAACAATGAGCAGTTCTTC. Residues: CASSIALAGRNNEQFF.

This clonotype appeared a few times. The chain employs TRBV5-4 and TRBJ1-2, with D hard to call. The germline V gene encodes CDR1 SGHNT and CDR2 YYREEE (reference sequence). Trimming stripped 2 bases from V and 4 bases from J, with 12 bases between. CDR3 length equals 14 residues. CDR3 in DNA: TGTGCCAGCAGCTTTTTTGGAGGAGGCTATGGCTACACCTTC. Protein: CASSFFGGGYGYTF.

This clonotype was recorded many times. The chain combines TRBV7-9 with TRBJ2-2, with D unclear. CDR1 is SEHNR and CDR2 is FQNEAQ in the germline V gene (reference sequence). The CDR3 is made up of 13 amino acids. V was cut by 5 bases and J by 6 bases, with 10 bases left in between. The CDR3 DNA follows: TGTGCCAGCAGCGCGATGAATCCCGGGGAGCTGTTTTTT. This codes for CASSAMNPGELFF.

At least ten counts were recorded for this clonotype. The chain employs TRBV27 and TRBJ2-1; TRBD1 might be the D (5 bases). V was shortened by 5 bases and J by 9 bases, with 14 bases between the two germline ends. The CDR3 is made up of 13 amino acids. CDR1 is MNHEY, CDR2 SMNVEV, per germline (reference sequence). CDR3: CASSARAPAEQFF. The CDR3 DNA sequence: TGTGCCAGCAGTGCCAGGGCGCCCGCTGAGCAGTTCTTC.

There are a few counts of this clonotype. The V call is TRBV7-2, the J call TRBJ2-5; TRBD2 matches at 10 bases. The CDR3 consists of 15 residues. Germline trimming cut 2 bases from V and 4 bases from J; bases unmatched to any gene: 4. CDR1 is SGHTA, CDR2 FQGNSA, per germline. DNA for the CDR3: TGTGCCAGCAGCTTAACGAGCGGGGGGGGAGAGACCCAGTACTTC. Its protein product is CASSLTSGGGETQYF.

This chain uses TRBV28 with TRBJ1-2; D is perhaps TRBD1 (5 bases). Germline V gene data show CDR1 as MDHEN and CDR2 as SYDVKM. The CDR3 runs 10 residues. The CDR3 here is CGIGDYGYTF. The CDR3 DNA reads TGTGGTATAGGGGACTATGGCTACACCTTC.

This rearrangement joins TRBV19 to TRBJ2-1; D remains ambiguous. CDR3 length: 16 residues. CDR1 and CDR2 from the germline V gene are LNHDA and SQIVND (reference sequence). The ends were cut back, 5 bases at V and 2 bases at J, with 16 bases in the middle. CDR3 sequence (DNA): TGTGCCAGTAGTGCCCTAAATATCAACACCTACAATGAGCAGTTCTTC. Amino acids: CASSALNINTYNEQFF.

This clonotype was recorded a few times. The chain combines TRBV3-1 with TRBJ2-5, with a possible D match to TRBD1 (5 bases). Germline CDR1 LGHDT, CDR2 YNNKEL (reference sequence). The CDR3 contains 13 residues. Trimming pared 2 bases from V and 2 bases from J, leaving 6 bases between. This CDR3 is CASSQQGQETQYF. Here the CDR3 DNA reads TGTGCCAGCAGCCAACAGGGACAAGAGACCCAGTACTTC.

There are many counts of this clonotype. The chain has TRBV19 and TRBJ2-5; D not certain. V was clipped by 6 bases and J by 0 bases, with 8 bases between them. The CDR3 extends over 13 amino acids. The germline V gene encodes CDR1 LNHDA and CDR2 SQIVND (reference sequence). CDR3 sequence: CASSGPNQETQYF. DNA for the CDR3: TGTGCCAGTAGCGGACCGAACCAAGAGACCCAGTACTTC.

The chain carries TRBV6-2 or TRBV6-3 and TRBJ2-1, with D tentatively TRBD2 (6 bases). The germline V gene encodes CDR1 MNHEY and CDR2 SVGEGT. The CDR3 extends over 19 amino acids. V lost 2 bases and J 4 bases, leaving 24 bases between the germline ends. CDR3 sequence: CASSYSDSSTRGGYNEQFF. The CDR3 nucleotides read TGTGCCAGCAGTTACAGCGACTCCTCGACTAGGGGAGGATACAATGAGCAGTTCTTC.

The chain employs TRBV20-1 and TRBJ2-5; D is unclear. The germline CDR1 and CDR2 sequences are DFQATT and SNEGSKA (reference sequence). The CDR3 is 12 residues long. The ends were cut back, 0 bases at V and 5 bases at J, with 7 bases in the middle. The chain's CDR3 is CSARDMVETQYF. As DNA, the CDR3 is TGCAGTGCTAGAGATATGGTGGAGACCCAGTACTTC.

This clonotype came up many times. The genes are TRBV12-3 or TRBV12-4 and TRBJ2-1; 8 bases line up with TRBD1. This CDR3 comprises 16 residues. V shed 6 bases and J 0 bases; nucleotides not matched to a gene: 7. For the CDR3, the DNA is TGTGCCAGCAGCATGGGACAGGCGATCTCCTACAATGAGCAGTTCTTC. Translated, it gives CASSMGQAISYNEQFF.

The genes are TRBV7-6 and TRBJ2-7, with TRBD2 matching 7 bases. Germline trimming cut 5 bases from V and 0 bases from J; bases unmatched to any gene: 4. Germline CDR1 SGHVS, CDR2 FNYEAQ. This CDR3 comprises 14 residues. For the CDR3, the DNA is TGTGCCAGCAGCGGGGGGGAACGCTCCTACGAGCAGTACTTC. Amino acids: CASSGGERSYEQYF.

The chain has TRBV20-1 and TRBJ2-7; either TRBD1 or TRBD2 may supply D (6 bases each). V gave up 3 bases and J gave up 3 bases, with 9 bases separating them. The CDR3 loop spans 12 amino acids. Germline V lookup: CDR1 DFQATT, CDR2 SNEGSKA (reference sequence). The CDR3 DNA sequence: TGCAGTGCTAGCGGGGGCGGCTACGAGCAGTACTTC. Protein sequence: CSASGGGYEQYF.

The gene calls are TRBV10-3 and TRBJ1-1; D is undetermined. The V gene's germline CDR1 is ENHRY and CDR2 SYGVKD. Deletions cut 0 bases from V and 4 bases from J, with 6 bases between. This CDR3 contains 13 residues. The CDR3 loop is CAISESSATEAFF. The CDR3 DNA follows: TGTGCCATCAGTGAGTCGAGTGCCACTGAAGCTTTCTTT.

This clonotype came up many times. This sequence joins TRBV7-8 and TRBJ1-1, with D possibly being TRBD1 (6 bases). This CDR3 is built from 14 residues. Germline CDR1 is SGHVS and CDR2 is FQNEAQ. V was cut by 5 bases and J by 4 bases, with 14 bases left in between. The CDR3 sequence is CASSPQGGGTEAFF. As DNA, the CDR3 is TGTGCCAGCAGCCCACAGGGAGGGGGCACTGAAGCTTTCTTT. Using reference TRBV7-8 and TRBJ1-1 for the parts outside the CDR3, the full variable domain is GAGVSQSPRYKVAKRGQDVALRCDPISGHVSLFWYQQALGQGPEFLTYFQNEAQLDKSGLPSDRFFAERPEGSVSTLKIQRTQQEDSAVYLCASSPQGGGTEAFFGQGTRLTVV.

This clonotype was picked up a small number of times. CDR3 protein: CASSMRSGEQYF. The CDR3 DNA reads TGTGCCAGTAGTATGAGGTCAGGCGAGCAGTACTTC. The chain combines TRBV19 with TRBJ2-7, with D unclear. V shed 3 bases and J shed 6 bases, with 9 bases lying between them. This CDR3 has 12 amino acids. Looked up from germline, CDR1 is LNHDA and CDR2 is SQIVND (reference sequence).

This chain connects TRBV7-9 to TRBJ2-7; TRBD2 is a possible D gene (6 bases). CDR3 length: 15 amino acids. Germline values: CDR1 SEHNR, CDR2 FQNEAQ (reference sequence). V lost 5 bases to trimming and J lost 0 bases, with 14 bases between them. The CDR3 sequence is CASSISSESSYEQYF. As DNA, the CDR3 is TGTGCCAGCAGCATTTCTAGCGAGAGCTCCTACGAGCAGTACTTC.

The gene calls are TRBV7-9 and TRBJ2-5; 7 bases are a match to TRBD1. Germline V gene lookup returns CDR1 SEHNR and CDR2 FQNEAQ (reference sequence). The CDR3 extends over 15 amino acids. The junction had 7 bases not matched to a gene; V was cut back by 5 bases and J by 1 base. Here the CDR3 reads CASSTPRDSQETQYF. The CDR3 region has the DNA TGTGCCAGCAGCACCCCCCGGGACAGCCAAGAGACCCAGTACTTC.

This clonotype was counted once. The rearrangement links TRBV13 to TRBJ1-4; weak D call: TRBD1 (5 bases). The CDR3 has 16 residues. The V gene lost 2 bases and the J gene lost 5 bases, with 15 bases spanning the gap. In germline, CDR1 is PRHDT, CDR2 FYEKMQ (reference sequence). The CDR3 is CASSLRGTGVNEKLFF. The CDR3 DNA sequence: TGTGCCAGCAGCTTACGGGGGACTGGGGTCAATGAAAAACTGTTTTTT.

The table lists this clonotype with a few counts. The chain carries TRBV7-8 and TRBJ2-1, with D possibly TRBD1 on 6 matching bases. Per the germline V gene, CDR1 is SGHVS and CDR2 is FQNEAQ. The CDR3 is made up of 16 amino acids. V dropped 8 bases and J dropped 8 bases, with 25 bases sitting between them. The CDR3 protein is CASAGEFGQVGDEQFF. For the CDR3, the DNA is TGTGCCAGCGCAGGGGAATTCGGGCAGGTGGGCGATGAGCAGTTCTTC.

This clonotype was counted only a few times. The chain is built from TRBV2 and TRBJ1-4; D not resolved. The V gene's germline CDR1 is SNHLY and CDR2 FYNNEI. Deletions cut 10 bases from V and 7 bases from J, with 16 bases between. CDR3 length equals 13 residues. For the CDR3, the DNA is TGTGCCACCACCCTCTGGGAAATTGAAAAACTGTTTTTT. This gives the protein CATTLWEIEKLFF.

This rearrangement joins TRBV28 to TRBJ1-5, with 7 nucleotides matching TRBD1. CDR3 length: 14 residues. The V segment lost 3 bases and the J segment 5 bases; nucleotides outside the gene matches: 4. Germline-derived CDR1 and CDR2 are MDHEN and SYDVKM. The CDR3 here is CASSFGTAYQPQHF. The CDR3, as DNA: TGTGCCAGCAGTTTCGGGACAGCCTATCAGCCCCAGCATTTT.

Many counts were recorded for this clonotype. The chain has TRBV7-2 and TRBJ2-1; D is possibly TRBD2 (5 bases). Germline V lookup: CDR1 SGHTA, CDR2 FQGNSA. Trimming left V 5 bases short and J 7 bases short, with 18 bases between. This CDR3 contains 15 residues. The CDR3 nucleotides read TGTGCCAGCAGCCGAGGCAGAAGAAGCGGAAATGAGCAGTTCTTC. Encoded protein: CASSRGRRSGNEQFF.

The V gene is TRBV29-1, the J gene TRBJ2-2; possibly TRBD2 for D (5 bases). CDR1 is SQVTM, CDR2 ANQGSEA, per germline. The CDR3 is 13 amino acids. CDR3 loop: CVGGQANTGELFF. As DNA, the CDR3 is TGCGTCGGCGGGCAGGCGAACACCGGGGAGCTGTTTTTT.

This chain uses TRBV19 with TRBJ1-1, with TRBD1 matching over 11 bases. CDR1 and CDR2 from the germline V gene are LNHDA and SQIVND (reference sequence). The CDR3 is 12 amino acids. V gave up 8 bases and J gave up 6 bases; unmatched junction bases: 2. The CDR3 region has the DNA TGTGCCAGTGGACAGGGGGCTTCTGAAGCTTTCTTT. As protein: CASGQGASEAFF.